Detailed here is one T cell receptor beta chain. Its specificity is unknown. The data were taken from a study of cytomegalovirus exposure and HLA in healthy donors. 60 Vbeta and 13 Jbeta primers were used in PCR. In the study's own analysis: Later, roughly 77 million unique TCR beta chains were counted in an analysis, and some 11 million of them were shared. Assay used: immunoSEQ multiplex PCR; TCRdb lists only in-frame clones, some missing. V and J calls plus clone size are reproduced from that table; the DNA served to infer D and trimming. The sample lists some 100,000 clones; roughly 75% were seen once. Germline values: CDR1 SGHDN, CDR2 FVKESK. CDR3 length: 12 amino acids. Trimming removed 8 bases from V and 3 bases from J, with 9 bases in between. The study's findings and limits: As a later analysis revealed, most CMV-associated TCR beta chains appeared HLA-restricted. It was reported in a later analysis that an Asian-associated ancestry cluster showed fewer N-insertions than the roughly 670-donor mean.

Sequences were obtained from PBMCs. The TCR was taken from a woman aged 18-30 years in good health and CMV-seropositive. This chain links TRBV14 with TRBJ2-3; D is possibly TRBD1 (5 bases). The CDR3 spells CASGHNTDTQYF. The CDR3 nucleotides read TGTGCCAGCGGACATAATACAGATACGCAGTATTTT.